This is a list of T cell receptor beta chains from one sample in a study of cytomegalovirus exposure and HLA in healthy donors. The assay was immunoSEQ multiplex PCR, and TCRdb's table has in-frame clones only and misses some. The sample lists 95,000 to 150,000 clones, around 80% occurring once. The sequencing sample was made of PBMCs. Receptors originate from a man in his forties or fifties in good health and CMV-seronegative. CDR3s include the opening cysteine and the closing phenylalanine or tryptophan.

TRBV28	TRBJ2-7	CASSPGTGEKDEQYF
TRBV29-1	TRBJ2-1	CSVEKPHNEQFF
TRBV7-2	TRBJ1-1	CASSHNGQGAEAFF
TRBV5-6	TRBJ1-4	CASSWFRSPTNEKLFF
TRBV7-2	TRBJ1-1	CASSLVTGTEAFF
TRBV6-1	TRBJ2-3	CASSELGPLSTDTQYF
TRBV7-6	TRBJ2-5	CASSSDRVWETQYF
TRBV18	TRBJ2-3	CASSNSIRAGAPDTQYF
TRBV5-1	TRBJ1-1	CASSSGTGIKTEAFF
TRBV28	TRBJ2-7	CASSPLGQEQYF
TRBV6-1	TRBJ2-5	CASRELAGGSLETQYF
TRBV28	TRBJ1-2	CASSFVQNHYGYTF
TRBV11-1	TRBJ2-7	CASSSSSAGEPEQYF
TRBV2	TRBJ2-7	CASQGDQSYEQYF
TRBV9	TRBJ2-1	CASSEGLAANNEQFF
TRBV18	TRBJ2-5	CASSPAQETQYF
TRBV4-1	TRBJ1-4	CASSPLEGRELFF
TRBV4-2	TRBJ2-1	CASSQAWDRVGNEQFF
TRBV11-2	TRBJ1-2	CASTFSLSPTDGYTF
TRBV6-5	.	CASRDRGYEQYF
TRBV7-2	TRBJ2-3	CASSPRTGEVLLYF
TRBV4-3	TRBJ1-4	CASSPVAQGGEKLFF
TRBV30	TRBJ2-5	CALAGAGETQYF
TRBV5-1	TRBJ1-1	CASSVGVNTEAFF
TRBV28	TRBJ1-6	CASSFPSDRVGYSPLHF
TRBV18	TRBJ2-7	CASSPDRGWYEQYF
TRBV27	TRBJ1-5	CASRETGIGQPQHF
TRBV18	TRBJ1-4	CASSPSATNEKLFF
TRBV2	TRBJ1-2	CASSEDRGGYTF
TRBV2	TRBJ1-5	CASSGRGRINQPQHF
TRBV5-1	TRBJ1-5	CASSFGTGNNQPQHF
TRBV28	TRBJ1-6	CASTIGTGYSPLHF
TRBV9	TRBJ2-7	CASSVVQGEQYF
TRBV9	TRBJ2-1	CASSPRPEVLNEQFF
TRBV19	TRBJ2-1	CASSIGGGGYYNEQFF
TRBV9	TRBJ2-7	CASSPRLAGGWEQYF
TRBV5-1	TRBJ2-5	CASSSRLAGDQETQYF
TRBV5-5	TRBJ1-1	CASSLVAMNTEAFF
TRBV27	TRBJ1-4	CASSSTATPGGKLFF
TRBV13	TRBJ1-3	CASSLGGGASGNTIYF